This record covers a single T cell receptor beta chain. The data were obtained in a study of blood T cell repertoires in COVID-19. The germline V gene encodes CDR1 PRHDT and CDR2 FYEKMQ (reference sequence). The CDR3 has 16 residues. V shed 0 bases and J shed 0 bases, with 9 bases lying between them. Assay: immunoSEQ multiplex PCR; the TCRdb copy retains only in-frame clones and omits some. The sample consists of about 140,000 clones, 65% to 85% of them appearing once. This chain links TRBV13 with TRBJ1-5; TRBD1 might be the D (6 bases). This TCR derives from a human donor in a cohort sampled during active COVID-19. The sequenced material came from peripheral blood. The CDR3 region is CASSLGVRGSNQPQHF. As DNA, the CDR3 is TGTGCCAGCAGCTTAGGCGTCAGGGGTAGCAATCAGCCCCAGCATTTT. The full variable domain, its missing parts supplied by reference TRBV13 and TRBJ1-5, is AAGVIQSPRHLIKEKRETATLKCYPIPRHDTVYWYQQGPGQDPQFLISFYEKMQSDKGSIPDRFSAQQFSDYHSELNMSSLELGDSALYFCASSLGVRGSNQPQHFGDGTRLSIL.